This is a list of T cell receptor beta chains from one sample in a study of blood T cell repertoires in COVID-19. Using immunoSEQ multiplex PCR, the repertoire was profiled, and TCRdb retains in-frame clones only, with some absent. The sample records some 130,000 clones, about 87% being singletons. The sequenced material came from peripheral blood. All receptors come from a man aged 50-59 years with active COVID-19. CDR3s include the opening cysteine and the closing phenylalanine or tryptophan. The D gene is left open where the match is weak. Only some rows state a clone size, as once, few, many or a class for expanded clones.

V	D	J	size	DNA	CDR3
TRBV6-5	NA	TRBJ1-5	once	TGTGCCAGCATAGGCGGTGGGAGCAATCAGCCCCAGCATTTT	CASIGGGSNQPQHF
TRBV24-1	NA	TRBJ1-1	NA	TGTGCCACCAGTGATCTAGAGGGGGGGGTGTGGTGGAACACTGAAGCTTTCTTT	CATSDLEGGVWWNTEAFF
TRBV5-1	TRBD1	TRBJ1-2	NA	TGCGCCAGCAGCTTGGATCCGACAGGGCTGGTTGATGGCTACACCTTC	CASSLDPTGLVDGYTF
TRBV25-1	NA	TRBJ1-6	NA	TGTGCCAGCAGAGTACAGGGTCCGAATTCACCCCTCCACTTT	CASRVQGPNSPLHF
TRBV30	TRBD2	TRBJ2-5	NA	TGTGCCTGGGGAACTAGCGGCCAAGAGACCCAGTACTTC	CAWGTSGQETQYF
TRBV11-2	TRBD1	TRBJ2-6	NA	TGTGCCAGCAGCTACTGGACAGGAGGCCTGACTTTC	CASSYWTGGLTF
TRBV10-3	TRBD1	TRBJ1-2	NA	TGTGCCATCAACCCAGGGGGCGACTATGGCTACACCTTC	CAINPGGDYGYTF
TRBV7-3	TRBD2	TRBJ2-2	NA	TGTGCCAGCAGCAACCCGGCTAGCGGGGGCGGGACCGGGGAGCTGTTTTTT	CASSNPASGGGTGELFF
TRBV6-6	NA	TRBJ2-1	NA	TGTGCCAGCAGAGGGGGTAATGAGCAGTTCTTC	CASRGGNEQFF
TRBV19	TRBD1	TRBJ1-2	NA	TGTGCCAGTAGTATCCGGGACAGGGATGGCTACACCTTC	CASSIRDRDGYTF
TRBV5-1	NA	TRBJ1-1	few	TGCGCCAGCAGCTTGGAAGGTCGGAGTACCGGTGAAGCTTTCTTT	CASSLEGRSTGEAFF
TRBV30	TRBD1	TRBJ1-5	NA	TGTGCCTGGAGTACCGGGACAGGGGATCAGCCCCAGCATTTT	CAWSTGTGDQPQHF
TRBV7-9	NA	TRBJ1-2	NA	TGTGCCAGCAGCTCGATACAGGGTCGGGACTATGGCTACACCTTC	CASSSIQGRDYGYTF
TRBV3-1/TRBV3-2	NA	TRBJ1-2	NA	TGTGCCAGCAGCGCCCGGACTGTCTATGGCTACACCTTC	CASSARTVYGYTF
TRBV27	TRBD2	TRBJ2-2	NA	TGTGCCAGCGGGGGACTAGCGGGGGCCAGGAACACCGGGGAGCTGTTTTTT	CASGGLAGARNTGELFF
TRBV12-3/TRBV12-4	TRBD1	TRBJ1-5	many	TGTGCCAGCAGTTTTGGGACAGGTCAGCATTTT	CASSFGTGQHF
TRBV13	TRBD2	TRBJ2-2	NA	TGTGCCAGCAGCTTAAGACTAGCGGGGAACACCGGGGAGCTGTTTTTT	CASSLRLAGNTGELFF
TRBV6-2/TRBV6-3	NA	TRBJ2-3	NA	TGTGCCAGCAGTTACTCCCCTAGCAGCTACACAGATACGCAGTATTTT	CASSYSPSSYTDTQYF
TRBV4-1	NA	TRBJ2-7	NA	TGCGCCAGCAGCCTCTACAGAGACGGGACACCCAGCTCCTACGAGCAGTACTTC	CASSLYRDGTPSSYEQYF
TRBV6-5	NA	TRBJ1-1	once	TGTGCCAGCAGCAGACAGTGGGATACTGAAGCTTTCTTT	CASSRQWDTEAFF
TRBV19	NA	TRBJ1-1	NA	TGTGCCAGTTCAAAGGCGCGGATGAACACTGAAGCTTTCTTT	CASSKARMNTEAFF
TRBV6-5	TRBD1	TRBJ1-3	NA	TGTGCCAGCAGTTTGACAGGGCAGACTGGAAACACCATATATTTT	CASSLTGQTGNTIYF
TRBV5-8	TRBD1	TRBJ2-5	NA	TGTGCCAGCAGCCCCGCCGGGACAGCTAGGGGAGAGACCCAGTACTTC	CASSPAGTARGETQYF
TRBV2	NA	TRBJ2-2	NA	TGTGCCAGCAGTGGCAGGGCCCCCGGGGAGCTGTTTTTT	CASSGRAPGELFF
TRBV18	TRBD1	TRBJ1-2	NA	TGTGCCAGCTCACAGTCCCTACAGGGACAGACCTACAACTATGGCTACACCTTC	CASSQSLQGQTYNYGYTF
TRBV28	NA	TRBJ2-1	NA	TGTGCCAGCAGTTCCTACTACAATGAGCAGTTCTTC	CASSSYYNEQFF
TRBV3-1/TRBV3-2	NA	TRBJ1-1	few	TGTGCCAGCAGCCAAGCCGCTGAAGCTTTCTTT	CASSQAAEAFF
TRBV5-5	NA	TRBJ2-3	NA	TGTGCCAGCAGCTTGGACCGGGGGAGGGATACGCAGTATTTT	CASSLDRGRDTQYF
TRBV6-5	NA	TRBJ1-2	NA	TGTGCCAGCAGTCCGGGAAGTATAATGAAGGGCTACACCTTC	CASSPGSIMKGYTF
TRBV7-9	NA	TRBJ2-2	NA	TGTGCCAGCAGCTTAGATCGGAACACCGGGGAGCTGTTTTTT	CASSLDRNTGELFF
TRBV3-1/TRBV3-2	NA	TRBJ1-2	NA	TGTGCCAGCACCCGAGGACAGAATGGCTACACCTTC	CASTRGQNGYTF
TRBV7-2	TRBD1	TRBJ1-1	few	TGTGCCAGCAGCCCATTGGGGACAGGGGTTGAAGCTTTCTTT	CASSPLGTGVEAFF
TRBV7-9	TRBD1	TRBJ2-5	NA	TGTGCCAGCGGGACAGGGGGCGGAGAGACCCAGTACTTC	CASGTGGGETQYF
TRBV6-2/TRBV6-3	NA	TRBJ2-7	NA	TGTGCCAGCAGTTACTCCAAAACGTTCGACAGGTACTCCTACGAGCAGTACTTC	CASSYSKTFDRYSYEQYF
TRBV3-1/TRBV3-2	TRBD2	TRBJ2-7	NA	TGTGCCAGCAGCCAATGGTTATCGAGCGGGGACGGGAACGAGCAGTACTTC	CASSQWLSSGDGNEQYF
TRBV6-2/TRBV6-3	TRBD2	TRBJ2-7	NA	TGTGCCAGCAGTTCCCTCCCTAGCGGGGGGCTCTACGAGCAGTACTTC	CASSSLPSGGLYEQYF
TRBV19	NA	TRBJ1-1	NA	TGTGCCAGTTCCTCGGTACCGAACACTGAAGCTTTCTTT	CASSSVPNTEAFF
TRBV5-8	NA	TRBJ1-2	NA	TGTGCCAGCAGCCCTTGGCGGGGGTATGGCTACACCTTC	CASSPWRGYGYTF
TRBV7-8	NA	TRBJ1-2	NA	TGTGCCAGCAGCCCCCGACAGGCCCTTAACTATGGCTACACCTTC	CASSPRQALNYGYTF
TRBV5-5	NA	TRBJ2-2	NA	TGTGCCAGCAGCTTTCAGAGGGCCGGGGAGCTGTTTTTT	CASSFQRAGELFF
TRBV29-1	NA	TRBJ1-1	NA	TGCAGCGTTAGTAGGACAGTCCTGAACACTGAAGCTTTCTTT	CSVSRTVLNTEAFF
TRBV6-5	NA	TRBJ1-3	few	TGTGCCAGCAGTTTCACAGCTATCTCTGGAAACACCATATATTTT	CASSFTAISGNTIYF
TRBV20-1	NA	TRBJ2-1	NA	TGCAGTGCCCTCCCGGGGCAGTTCTTC	CSALPGQFF
TRBV10-1	NA	TRBJ1-1	few	TGCGCCAGCAGTGTATTACGGGGCACTGAAGCTTTCTTT	CASSVLRGTEAFF